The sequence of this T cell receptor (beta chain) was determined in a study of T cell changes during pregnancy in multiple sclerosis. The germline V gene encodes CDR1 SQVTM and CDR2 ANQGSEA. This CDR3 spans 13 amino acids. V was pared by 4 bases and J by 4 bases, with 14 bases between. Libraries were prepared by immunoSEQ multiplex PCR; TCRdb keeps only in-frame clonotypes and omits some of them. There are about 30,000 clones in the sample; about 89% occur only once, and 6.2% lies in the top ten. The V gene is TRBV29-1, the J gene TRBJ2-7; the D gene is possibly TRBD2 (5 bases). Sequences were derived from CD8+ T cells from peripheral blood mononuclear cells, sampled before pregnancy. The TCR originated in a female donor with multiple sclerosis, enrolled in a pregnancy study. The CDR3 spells CSVVVGVWYEQYF. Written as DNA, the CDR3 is TGCAGCGTTGTCGTGGGAGTCTGGTACGAGCAGTACTTC.